A selection of T cell receptor beta chains follows, all from one sample in a study of CD8+ T cells in alopecia areata. The data were produced by immunoSEQ multiplex PCR, yet TCRdb's version contains in-frame clones alone and is incomplete. The sample shows roughly 150,000 clones, around 54% of them seen only once. The sequencing sample was made of CD4+ T cells sorted from blood. The receptors come from a human donor in good health. CDR3s include the opening cysteine and the closing phenylalanine or tryptophan. Each record gives: clone size, CDR3 length, D gene, V gene, J gene, CDR3 protein, CDR3 DNA. The D gene is left open where the match is weak. The listing skips clone size in some rows; elsewhere it reads once, few, many or a size class.

abundance: -; len: 14; d_gene: -; v_gene: TRBV5-1; j_gene: TRBJ1-4; CDR3aa: CASSLDGLNEKLFF; CDR3nt: TGCGCCAGCAGCTTGGACGGGCTTAATGAAAAACTGTTTTTT
abundance: -; len: 10; d_gene: -; v_gene: TRBV29-1; j_gene: TRBJ2-3; CDR3aa: CSVGSYTQYF; CDR3nt: TGCAGCGTTGGAAGCTATACGCAGTATTTT
abundance: once; len: 12; d_gene: -; v_gene: TRBV7-2; j_gene: TRBJ2-1; CDR3aa: CASSQIRELQFF; CDR3nt: TGTGCCAGCAGTCAGATCCGGGAGTTACAGTTCTTC
abundance: -; len: 16; d_gene: -; v_gene: TRBV14; j_gene: TRBJ2-3; CDR3aa: CASSQDAGVYTDTQYF; CDR3nt: TGTGCCAGCAGCCAAGATGCAGGGGTCTACACAGATACGCAGTATTTT
abundance: once; len: 14; d_gene: -; v_gene: TRBV30; j_gene: TRBJ1-5; CDR3aa: CAWTSAGREWPQHF; CDR3nt: TGTGCCTGGACAAGTGCTGGGCGGGAGTGGCCCCAGCATTTT
abundance: -; len: 16; d_gene: -; v_gene: TRBV7-9; j_gene: TRBJ2-2; CDR3aa: CASRGRHREDTGELFF; CDR3nt: TGTGCCAGCAGGGGTCGTCACAGGGAAGACACCGGGGAGCTGTTTTTT
abundance: -; len: 15; d_gene: TRBD1; v_gene: TRBV30; j_gene: TRBJ1-2; CDR3aa: CAWKSTRQGARGYTF; CDR3nt: TGTGCCTGGAAATCAACTAGACAGGGGGCGCGGGGCTACACCTTC
abundance: -; len: 15; d_gene: TRBD1; v_gene: TRBV5-4; j_gene: TRBJ2-1; CDR3aa: CASRAGTGPYNEQFF; CDR3nt: TGTGCCAGCAGAGCCGGGACAGGGCCCTACAATGAGCAGTTCTTC
abundance: -; len: 15; d_gene: TRBD1; v_gene: TRBV18; j_gene: TRBJ1-2; CDR3aa: CASSPTMTGGGGYTF; CDR3nt: TGTGCCAGCTCACCAACGATGACAGGGGGCGGTGGCTACACCTTC
abundance: few; len: 13; d_gene: -; v_gene: TRBV5-5; j_gene: TRBJ2-7; CDR3aa: CASSFSIDYEQYF; CDR3nt: TGTGCCAGCAGCTTTTCAATTGACTACGAGCAGTACTTC
abundance: -; len: 13; d_gene: -; v_gene: TRBV5-1; j_gene: TRBJ2-5; CDR3aa: CASSLGGGETQYF; CDR3nt: TGCGCCAGCAGCTTAGGGGGAGGAGAGACCCAGTACTTC
abundance: once; len: 18; d_gene: -; v_gene: TRBV6-1; j_gene: TRBJ1-2; CDR3aa: CASSESGTVTRLNYGYTF; CDR3nt: TGTGCCAGCAGTGAATCCGGGACGGTGACTAGGTTGAACTATGGCTACACCTTC
abundance: -; len: 19; d_gene: TRBD2; v_gene: TRBV5-4; j_gene: TRBJ2-3; CDR3aa: CASSPRGRALPVGTDTQYF; CDR3nt: TGTGCCAGCAGCCCCCGCGGGAGGGCCCTCCCGGTCGGCACAGATACGCAGTATTTT
abundance: -; len: 14; d_gene: TRBD2; v_gene: TRBV19; j_gene: TRBJ2-5; CDR3aa: CASSTWAGEETQYF; CDR3nt: TGTGCCTCCTCCACCTGGGCGGGAGAAGAGACCCAGTACTTC
abundance: -; len: 14; d_gene: TRBD1; v_gene: TRBV19; j_gene: TRBJ1-5; CDR3aa: CASSWTGSNQPQHF; CDR3nt: TGTGCCAGTAGTTGGACAGGGAGCAATCAGCCCCAGCATTTT
abundance: -; len: 12; d_gene: -; v_gene: TRBV29-1; j_gene: TRBJ1-2; CDR3aa: CSGSGTNYGYTF; CDR3nt: TGCAGCGGTTCAGGAACTAACTATGGCTACACCTTC
abundance: -; len: 15; d_gene: -; v_gene: TRBV10-3; j_gene: TRBJ2-1; CDR3aa: CAIHSETNLYNEQFF; CDR3nt: TGTGCCATCCATTCTGAAACCAATCTCTACAATGAGCAGTTCTTC
abundance: -; len: 14; d_gene: -; v_gene: TRBV29-1; j_gene: TRBJ1-1; CDR3aa: CSVDRGSANTEAFF; CDR3nt: TGCAGCGTTGACAGAGGTAGTGCGAACACTGAAGCTTTCTTT
abundance: -; len: 10; d_gene: -; v_gene: TRBV30; j_gene: TRBJ2-1; CDR3aa: CACGYNEQFF; CDR3nt: TGTGCCTGCGGGTACAATGAGCAGTTCTTC
abundance: -; len: 16; d_gene: TRBD2; v_gene: TRBV7-6; j_gene: TRBJ2-3; CDR3aa: CASSFSGLRSTDTQYF; CDR3nt: TGTGCCAGCAGCTTTAGCGGGTTGCGTAGCACAGATACGCAGTATTTT
abundance: -; len: 14; d_gene: -; v_gene: TRBV27; j_gene: TRBJ2-7; CDR3aa: CASSLSTKFYEQYF; CDR3nt: TGTGCCAGCAGTTTATCCACTAAATTCTACGAGCAGTACTTC
abundance: -; len: 14; d_gene: TRBD2; v_gene: TRBV4-2; j_gene: TRBJ2-2; CDR3aa: CASTREGNTGELFF; CDR3nt: TGTGCCAGCACTCGGGAGGGGAACACCGGGGAGCTGTTTTTT
abundance: -; len: 10; d_gene: -; v_gene: TRBV20-1; j_gene: TRBJ2-5; CDR3aa: CSAGDGTQYF; CDR3nt: TGCAGTGCTGGGGACGGGACCCAGTACTTC
abundance: few; len: 14; d_gene: -; v_gene: TRBV29-1; j_gene: TRBJ2-1; CDR3aa: CSVESDYRAREQFF; CDR3nt: TGCAGCGTTGAGTCCGACTACAGGGCGAGGGAGCAGTTCTTC
abundance: -; len: 13; d_gene: -; v_gene: TRBV28; j_gene: TRBJ1-2; CDR3aa: CASSGQGRGGYTF; CDR3nt: TGTGCCAGCAGTGGGCAGGGGCGCGGGGGCTACACCTTC
abundance: -; len: 14; d_gene: -; v_gene: TRBV5-1; j_gene: TRBJ1-1; CDR3aa: CASSLKLTASEAFF; CDR3nt: TGCGCCAGCAGCTTGAAACTTACGGCCAGTGAAGCTTTCTTT
abundance: -; len: 13; d_gene: -; v_gene: TRBV29-1; j_gene: TRBJ2-7; CDR3aa: CSGRQGGRYEQYF; CDR3nt: TGCAGCGGACGCCAGGGAGGTCGGTACGAGCAGTACTTC
abundance: -; len: 14; d_gene: -; v_gene: TRBV10-2; j_gene: TRBJ2-5; CDR3aa: CASRPGNSQETQYF; CDR3nt: TGCGCCAGCAGGCCGGGGAACTCTCAAGAGACCCAGTACTTC
abundance: -; len: 13; d_gene: -; v_gene: TRBV4-1; j_gene: TRBJ2-3; CDR3aa: CASSQFRAEAQYF; CDR3nt: TGCGCCAGCAGCCAATTTAGAGCGGAAGCGCAGTATTTT
abundance: -; len: 16; d_gene: TRBD1; v_gene: TRBV10-3; j_gene: TRBJ2-7; CDR3aa: CAISESLGTGHYEQYF; CDR3nt: TGTGCCATCAGTGAGTCGTTAGGGACAGGGCACTACGAGCAGTACTTC
abundance: -; len: 15; d_gene: -; v_gene: TRBV27; j_gene: TRBJ2-1; CDR3aa: CASSLSVTSYNEQFF; CDR3nt: TGTGCCAGCAGTTTATCGGTAACGAGTTACAATGAGCAGTTCTTC
abundance: few; len: 14; d_gene: -; v_gene: TRBV28; j_gene: TRBJ2-2; CDR3aa: CASSLPRGAGELFF; CDR3nt: TGTGCCAGCAGTTTACCCCGTGGGGCCGGGGAGCTGTTTTTT
abundance: -; len: 14; d_gene: -; v_gene: TRBV30; j_gene: TRBJ2-7; CDR3aa: CAYQQDGETYEQYF; CDR3nt: TGTGCCTATCAACAGGACGGGGAAACCTACGAGCAGTACTTC
abundance: few; len: 15; d_gene: TRBD1; v_gene: TRBV7-9; j_gene: TRBJ2-7; CDR3aa: CASSLAGTGSYEQYF; CDR3nt: TGTGCCAGCAGCTTAGCCGGGACAGGGAGCTACGAGCAGTACTTC
abundance: -; len: 12; d_gene: -; v_gene: TRBV29-1; j_gene: TRBJ2-1; CDR3aa: CSARGLVNEQFF; CDR3nt: TGCAGCGCCAGGGGCTTAGTCAATGAGCAGTTCTTC
abundance: -; len: 13; d_gene: -; v_gene: TRBV5-1; j_gene: TRBJ1-1; CDR3aa: CASSRWDGERAFF; CDR3nt: TGCGCCAGCAGCCGGTGGGACGGTGAAAGGGCTTTCTTT
abundance: once; len: 16; d_gene: TRBD1; v_gene: TRBV28; j_gene: TRBJ2-3; CDR3aa: CASSFSGTGLGDTQYF; CDR3nt: TGTGCCAGCAGTTTTTCCGGGACAGGGCTCGGAGATACGCAGTATTTT
abundance: few; len: 13; d_gene: -; v_gene: TRBV9; j_gene: TRBJ1-1; CDR3aa: CASSERTNTEAFF; CDR3nt: TGTGCCAGCAGCGAGAGGACGAACACTGAAGCTTTCTTT
abundance: -; len: 17; d_gene: TRBD1; v_gene: TRBV7-9; j_gene: TRBJ2-1; CDR3aa: CASSPTPGRGRWNEQFF; CDR3nt: TGTGCCAGCAGCCCTACTCCCGGCAGGGGGAGATGGAATGAGCAGTTCTTC
abundance: -; len: 13; d_gene: -; v_gene: TRBV30; j_gene: TRBJ1-3; CDR3aa: CAWSKSSGNTIYF; CDR3nt: TGTGCCTGGAGCAAGAGCTCTGGAAACACCATATATTTT
abundance: -; len: 16; d_gene: TRBD1; v_gene: TRBV18; j_gene: TRBJ2-3; CDR3aa: CASSPSRQGKTDTQYF; CDR3nt: TGTGCCAGCTCACCAAGTCGACAGGGAAAAACAGATACGCAGTATTTT
abundance: -; len: 11; d_gene: -; v_gene: TRBV29-1; j_gene: TRBJ1-1; CDR3aa: CSIGAGYEAFF; CDR3nt: TGCAGCATTGGGGCCGGATACGAAGCTTTCTTT
abundance: few; len: 17; d_gene: TRBD1; v_gene: TRBV4-1; j_gene: TRBJ2-2; CDR3aa: CASSQPPGQGRTGELFF; CDR3nt: TGCGCCAGCAGCCAACCTCCGGGACAGGGAAGGACCGGGGAGCTGTTTTTT
abundance: few; len: 13; d_gene: TRBD2; v_gene: TRBV29-1; j_gene: TRBJ2-7; CDR3aa: CSVVGLADHEQYF; CDR3nt: TGCAGCGTTGTGGGACTAGCGGACCACGAGCAGTACTTC
abundance: -; len: 14; d_gene: -; v_gene: TRBV25-1; j_gene: TRBJ2-5; CDR3aa: CASSGFRTEETQYF; CDR3nt: TGTGCCAGCAGTGGATTCAGGACAGAGGAGACCCAGTACTTC
abundance: -; len: 14; d_gene: -; v_gene: TRBV2; j_gene: TRBJ1-5; CDR3aa: CASTSLQVNQPQHF; CDR3nt: TGTGCCAGCACGTCACTACAGGTGAACCAGCCCCAGCATTTT
abundance: -; len: 12; d_gene: -; v_gene: TRBV10-3; j_gene: TRBJ2-3; CDR3aa: CAISGLLDTQYF; CDR3nt: TGTGCCATCAGTGGACTCCTGGATACGCAGTATTTT
abundance: few; len: 15; d_gene: -; v_gene: TRBV29-1; j_gene: TRBJ2-1; CDR3aa: CSVPTPGGSYNEQFF; CDR3nt: TGCAGCGTCCCCACCCCAGGAGGCTCCTACAATGAGCAGTTCTTC
abundance: -; len: 15; d_gene: -; v_gene: TRBV27; j_gene: TRBJ1-2; CDR3aa: CASRGMRSGFYGYTF; CDR3nt: TGTGCCAGCAGGGGGATGCGGTCGGGGTTCTATGGCTACACCTTC
abundance: -; len: 15; d_gene: TRBD1; v_gene: TRBV13; j_gene: TRBJ1-5; CDR3aa: CASSLGRTGVPPQHF; CDR3nt: TGTGCCAGCAGCTTAGGCCGCACAGGGGTACCGCCCCAGCATTTT
abundance: -; len: 13; d_gene: TRBD1; v_gene: TRBV2; j_gene: TRBJ2-5; CDR3aa: CASSGGQVETQYF; CDR3nt: TGTGCCAGCAGTGGGGGACAGGTGGAGACCCAGTACTTC